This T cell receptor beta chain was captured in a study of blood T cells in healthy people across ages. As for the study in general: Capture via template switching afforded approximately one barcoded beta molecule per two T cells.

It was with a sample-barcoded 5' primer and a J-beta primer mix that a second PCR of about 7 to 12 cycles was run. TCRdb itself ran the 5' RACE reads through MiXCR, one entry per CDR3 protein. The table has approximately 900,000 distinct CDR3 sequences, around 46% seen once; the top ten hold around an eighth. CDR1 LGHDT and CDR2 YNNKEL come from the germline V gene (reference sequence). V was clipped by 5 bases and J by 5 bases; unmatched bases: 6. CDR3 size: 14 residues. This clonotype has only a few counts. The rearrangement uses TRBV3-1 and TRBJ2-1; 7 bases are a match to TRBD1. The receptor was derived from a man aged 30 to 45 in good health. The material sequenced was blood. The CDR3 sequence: CASSSRGYNNEQFF. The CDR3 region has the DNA TGTGCCAGCAGCTCCAGGGGGTATAACAATGAGCAGTTCTTC.